This is a list of T cell receptor beta chains from one sample in a study of blood T cell repertoires in COVID-19. Clones were read by immunoSEQ multiplex PCR, and TCRdb kept only the in-frame ones, dropping some. The repertoire holds around 250,000 clones, with approximately 84% as singletons. The sequenced sample was peripheral blood. These receptors were taken from a woman over 75 with acute or convalescent COVID-19. Both conserved end residues are trimmed from each CDR3. Only part of the rows carry a size: once, few, many, or a class if the clone is expanded.

v_call: TRBV13; cdr3_length: 9; clone_size: NA; j_call: TRBJ1-1; cdr3_aa: ASSLVSEAF
v_call: TRBV19; cdr3_length: 14; clone_size: NA; j_call: TRBJ1-5; cdr3_aa: ASSIEQGASYQPQH
v_call: TRBV7-2; cdr3_length: 10; clone_size: NA; j_call: TRBJ2-3; cdr3_aa: ASGPFTDTQY
v_call: TRBV29-1; cdr3_length: 12; clone_size: NA; j_call: TRBJ2-1; cdr3_aa: SVDFGRPYNEQF
v_call: TRBV4-2; cdr3_length: 15; clone_size: NA; j_call: TRBJ2-6; cdr3_aa: ASSQDGGGAFGNVLT
v_call: TRBV7-2; cdr3_length: 13; clone_size: NA; j_call: TRBJ2-7; cdr3_aa: ASSLGGQISYEQY
v_call: TRBV5-1; cdr3_length: 12; clone_size: NA; j_call: TRBJ2-1; cdr3_aa: ASSPGWAGGEQF
v_call: TRBV7-2; cdr3_length: 17; clone_size: NA; j_call: TRBJ2-1; cdr3_aa: ASSLAGGYLLIRGNEQF
v_call: TRBV6-6; cdr3_length: 11; clone_size: NA; j_call: TRBJ1-1; cdr3_aa: AIRVLMNTEAF
v_call: TRBV18; cdr3_length: 9; clone_size: NA; j_call: TRBJ2-7; cdr3_aa: ASSTQGEQY
v_call: TRBV2; cdr3_length: 10; clone_size: NA; j_call: TRBJ1-2; cdr3_aa: ASSELGGGYT
v_call: TRBV30; cdr3_length: 13; clone_size: NA; j_call: TRBJ2-3; cdr3_aa: AWSVGLAGADTQY
v_call: TRBV7-8; cdr3_length: 14; clone_size: NA; j_call: TRBJ1-6; cdr3_aa: ASTLGGISYNSPLH
v_call: TRBV7-9; cdr3_length: 12; clone_size: few; j_call: TRBJ1-4; cdr3_aa: ASSTGTDNEKLF
v_call: TRBV5-1; cdr3_length: 11; clone_size: few; j_call: TRBJ1-6; cdr3_aa: ASREGVNSPLH
v_call: TRBV27; cdr3_length: 14; clone_size: NA; j_call: TRBJ1-1; cdr3_aa: ASSPYNRVQGAEAF
v_call: TRBV5-1; cdr3_length: 13; clone_size: NA; j_call: TRBJ1-4; cdr3_aa: ASSAQGATNEKLF
v_call: TRBV6-5; cdr3_length: 12; clone_size: NA; j_call: TRBJ1-2; cdr3_aa: ASTLGQRPYGYT
v_call: TRBV7-8; cdr3_length: 10; clone_size: NA; j_call: TRBJ1-2; cdr3_aa: ASSPYFNGYT
v_call: TRBV11-3; cdr3_length: 11; clone_size: once; j_call: TRBJ1-6; cdr3_aa: ASSYRQNSPLH
v_call: TRBV7-6; cdr3_length: 14; clone_size: once; j_call: TRBJ2-5; cdr3_aa: ASSLGSGDFLETQY
v_call: TRBV7-2; cdr3_length: 14; clone_size: NA; j_call: TRBJ1-2; cdr3_aa: ASSLVRGRGVRGYT
v_call: TRBV5-1; cdr3_length: 14; clone_size: NA; j_call: TRBJ1-2; cdr3_aa: ASSPGTGEANYGYT
v_call: TRBV7-2; cdr3_length: 10; clone_size: NA; j_call: TRBJ1-2; cdr3_aa: ASSFSGYGYT
v_call: TRBV6-5; cdr3_length: 12; clone_size: NA; j_call: TRBJ2-7; cdr3_aa: ASSSGQGSYEQY
v_call: TRBV30; cdr3_length: 10; clone_size: NA; j_call: TRBJ2-1; cdr3_aa: ASTSGSREQF
v_call: TRBV7-9; cdr3_length: 13; clone_size: NA; j_call: TRBJ1-1; cdr3_aa: ASSLPPPYGTEAF
v_call: TRBV30; cdr3_length: 11; clone_size: NA; j_call: TRBJ1-2; cdr3_aa: AWSVPWQYGYT
v_call: TRBV7-3; cdr3_length: 12; clone_size: once; j_call: TRBJ2-2; cdr3_aa: ASSLTGGGGELF
v_call: TRBV18; cdr3_length: 13; clone_size: NA; j_call: TRBJ2-2; cdr3_aa: ASSLSGPNTGELF
v_call: TRBV3-1/TRBV3-2; cdr3_length: 13; clone_size: NA; j_call: TRBJ2-7; cdr3_aa: ASSRGTSGVYEQY
v_call: TRBV5-1; cdr3_length: 12; clone_size: NA; j_call: TRBJ2-1; cdr3_aa: ASSVDELGDEQF
v_call: TRBV18; cdr3_length: 14; clone_size: NA; j_call: TRBJ1-5; cdr3_aa: ASSPATGTNNQPQH
v_call: TRBV6-5; cdr3_length: 13; clone_size: once; j_call: TRBJ2-7; cdr3_aa: ASSLSTGGAGEQY
v_call: TRBV2; cdr3_length: 13; clone_size: once; j_call: TRBJ2-3; cdr3_aa: ASRRAGGPFDTQY
v_call: TRBV27; cdr3_length: 13; clone_size: once; j_call: TRBJ1-1; cdr3_aa: ASSFGLNRDTEAF
v_call: TRBV7-9; cdr3_length: 13; clone_size: once; j_call: TRBJ1-4; cdr3_aa: ASSPTRKGGEKLF
v_call: TRBV1; cdr3_length: 16; clone_size: once; j_call: TRBJ2-7; cdr3_aa: TSSDQLRGSGISLEQY
v_call: TRBV2; cdr3_length: 14; clone_size: NA; j_call: TRBJ2-1; cdr3_aa: ASSEGVAGGEGEQF
v_call: TRBV12-3/TRBV12-4; cdr3_length: 11; clone_size: NA; j_call: TRBJ2-7; cdr3_aa: ASSLAGHYEQY
v_call: TRBV9; cdr3_length: 12; clone_size: NA; j_call: TRBJ1-6; cdr3_aa: ASSAVPGNSPLH
v_call: TRBV27; cdr3_length: 14; clone_size: NA; j_call: TRBJ2-2; cdr3_aa: ASSYRRVANTGELF
v_call: TRBV19; cdr3_length: 14; clone_size: NA; j_call: TRBJ1-2; cdr3_aa: ASSLSLIQGSYGYT
v_call: TRBV7-2; cdr3_length: 11; clone_size: NA; j_call: TRBJ2-4; cdr3_aa: ASSPDRKNIQY
v_call: TRBV7-2; cdr3_length: 12; clone_size: NA; j_call: TRBJ2-2; cdr3_aa: ASSWGPSTGELF
v_call: TRBV7-2; cdr3_length: 13; clone_size: NA; j_call: TRBJ2-3; cdr3_aa: ASSLASGGTDTQY
v_call: TRBV7-3; cdr3_length: 12; clone_size: once; j_call: TRBJ2-3; cdr3_aa: ASSLDRRTDTQY
v_call: TRBV15; cdr3_length: 14; clone_size: NA; j_call: TRBJ2-7; cdr3_aa: ATSRDRATGAYEQY
v_call: TRBV3-1/TRBV3-2; cdr3_length: 13; clone_size: NA; j_call: TRBJ2-1; cdr3_aa: ASSLQRAPYNEQF
v_call: TRBV20-1; cdr3_length: 8; clone_size: NA; j_call: TRBJ2-7; cdr3_aa: SATGVEQY
v_call: TRBV27; cdr3_length: 14; clone_size: NA; j_call: TRBJ2-1; cdr3_aa: ASSPLTSGRDNEQF
v_call: TRBV19; cdr3_length: 11; clone_size: NA; j_call: TRBJ1-1; cdr3_aa: ATKIRGRSEAF
v_call: TRBV9; cdr3_length: 13; clone_size: NA; j_call: TRBJ1-4; cdr3_aa: ASSVGPSPNEKLF
v_call: TRBV18; cdr3_length: 16; clone_size: NA; j_call: TRBJ2-2; cdr3_aa: ASSSRLAGNKNTGELF
v_call: TRBV18; cdr3_length: 15; clone_size: NA; j_call: TRBJ2-6; cdr3_aa: ASSLGQGGSGANVLT
v_call: TRBV9; cdr3_length: 15; clone_size: once; j_call: TRBJ2-7; cdr3_aa: ASSVSFRTGEDYEQY